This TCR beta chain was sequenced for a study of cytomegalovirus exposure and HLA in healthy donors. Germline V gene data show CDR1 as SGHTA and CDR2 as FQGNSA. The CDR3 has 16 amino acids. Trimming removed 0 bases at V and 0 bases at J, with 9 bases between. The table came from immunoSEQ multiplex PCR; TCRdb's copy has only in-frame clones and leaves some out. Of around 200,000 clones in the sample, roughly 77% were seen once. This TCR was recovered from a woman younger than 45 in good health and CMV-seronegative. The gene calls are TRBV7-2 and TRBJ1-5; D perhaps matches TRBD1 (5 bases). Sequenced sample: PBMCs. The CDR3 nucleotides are TGTGCCAGCAGCTTAGCGGGGCTATATAGCAATCAGCCCCAGCATTTT. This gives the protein CASSLAGLYSNQPQHF.